Sequencing of this T cell receptor (beta chain) was carried out in a study of blood T cells in healthy people across ages. Findings and limits, study-wide: Shifts in expanded clonotypes may have been confounded by donor CMV status, which was unknown. Strong correlation linked observed beta diversity and percent naive T cells. Versus aged donors, long-lived donors had higher diversity and more naive CD4+ cells.

This clonotype was picked up a small number of times. What it binds is unknown. Germline loops: CDR1 SGHTA, CDR2 FQGNSA. Trimming cost V 5 bases and J 3 bases, with 15 bases left between them. The CDR3 covers 15 residues. It was with a sample-barcoded 5' primer and a J-beta primer mix that a second PCR of roughly 7 to 12 cycles was run. Every sample gave at least 2.5 million paired-end reads containing CDR3. TCRdb fed the 5' RACE reads into MiXCR, producing one record per CDR3 protein. This table has 600,000 to 650,000 distinct CDR3 sequences, under 65% appearing once. The TCR was taken from a man between 60 and 75 years old in good health. Sequencing input: blood. J is TRBJ2-3 and V is TRBV7-2; D is ambiguous. The DNA of the CDR3 is TGTGCCAGCAGCCCCTTGGTGCCTGGAACAGATACGCAGTATTTT. This gives the protein CASSPLVPGTDTQYF.